The rows below give T cell receptor beta chains drawn from one sample of a study of shared clonotypes between healthy human individuals. Only in-frame clones appear in the TCRdb table, and some are missing; sequencing was by immunoSEQ multiplex PCR. In the table there are hundreds of thousands of clones, around 67% of which are singletons. The sample taken for sequencing was memory CD4+ T cells sorted from blood. All receptors come from a woman in her 30s in good health. CDR3s include the opening cysteine and the closing phenylalanine or tryptophan. The D gene is left open where the match is weak. Clone size is stated in some rows and not others, as once, few, many or a class when expanded.

D,J,length,V,size,DNA,CDR3
-,TRBJ1-1,14,TRBV7-2,-,TGTGCCAGCAGCCCCTGGGCCCGGAGGACTGAAGCTTTCTTT,CASSPWARRTEAFF
-,TRBJ1-2,12,TRBV6-5,-,TGTGCCAGCAGTTACAGAGACTATGGCTACACCTTC,CASSYRDYGYTF
-,TRBJ1-1,16,TRBV7-9,-,TGTGCCAGCAGCTTAGGGTCGGGCAGGGGACACACTGAAGCTTTCTTT,CASSLGSGRGHTEAFF
-,TRBJ1-2,13,TRBV29-1,-,TGCAGCGTTACTCAGGGATCGGACTATGGCTACACCTTC,CSVTQGSDYGYTF
TRBD2,TRBJ2-5,18,TRBV5-1,-,TGCGCCAGCAGCTTGGGAACTAGCGGGAGATTTAGGAGAGAGACCCAGTACTTC,CASSLGTSGRFRRETQYF
-,TRBJ2-3,15,TRBV7-6,once,TGTGCCAGCAGCTCCCGGGACTCTAGCACAGATACGCAGTATTTT,CASSSRDSSTDTQYF
TRBD1,TRBJ2-7,16,TRBV6-6,-,TGTGCCAGCAGTTACGCACCGGGACAGGGGGACTACGAGCAGTACTTC,CASSYAPGQGDYEQYF
-,TRBJ2-1,14,TRBV2,-,TGTGCCACCGCCTTCGTATTGTCGCGGAATGAGCAGTTCTTC,CATAFVLSRNEQFF
-,TRBJ2-4,15,TRBV30,-,TGTGCCTGCCGAAACCGTGGGACAGCCAAAAACATTCAGTACTTC,CACRNRGTAKNIQYF
TRBD1,TRBJ2-1,16,TRBV5-4,-,TGTGCCAGCAGCTTGGCCACAGGGGGTAGGGGGAATGAGCAGTTCTTC,CASSLATGGRGNEQFF
-,TRBJ1-3,17,TRBV4-2,-,TGTGCCAGCAGCCAAGAATGGTGGGGGGCAACTGGAAACACCATATATTTT,CASSQEWWGATGNTIYF
-,TRBJ2-6,15,TRBV6-6,-,TGTGCCAGCAGTTACGAGAATTCGGGGGCCAACGTCCTGACTTTC,CASSYENSGANVLTF
-,TRBJ2-5,14,TRBV28,-,TGTGCCAGCAGTTTCCGGGTTATCGGAGAGACCCAGTACTTC,CASSFRVIGETQYF
TRBD1,TRBJ1-2,14,TRBV28,-,TGTGCCAGCAGTTTTTTGGGACAGGTGTATGGCTACACCTTC,CASSFLGQVYGYTF
TRBD1,TRBJ2-6,14,TRBV15,-,TGTGCCACCAGCGGAGCACAGGGGATCAACGTCCTGACTTTC,CATSGAQGINVLTF
-,TRBJ2-3,15,TRBV4-2,few,TGTGCCAGCAGCCAAGTTGTCGCTAGCACAGATACGCAGTATTTT,CASSQVVASTDTQYF
TRBD2,TRBJ2-3,16,TRBV5-4,-,TGTGCCAGCAGCCGACCCCTAGCGGGAGGGTTAGATACGCAGTATTTT,CASSRPLAGGLDTQYF
-,TRBJ1-2,14,TRBV27,-,TGTGCCAGCAGTTTCGGGCAGGGGTTCTATGGCTACACCTTC,CASSFGQGFYGYTF
-,TRBJ1-1,13,TRBV6-1,-,TGTGCCAGCACCCTAAACGGTAGGACTGAAGCTTTCTTT,CASTLNGRTEAFF